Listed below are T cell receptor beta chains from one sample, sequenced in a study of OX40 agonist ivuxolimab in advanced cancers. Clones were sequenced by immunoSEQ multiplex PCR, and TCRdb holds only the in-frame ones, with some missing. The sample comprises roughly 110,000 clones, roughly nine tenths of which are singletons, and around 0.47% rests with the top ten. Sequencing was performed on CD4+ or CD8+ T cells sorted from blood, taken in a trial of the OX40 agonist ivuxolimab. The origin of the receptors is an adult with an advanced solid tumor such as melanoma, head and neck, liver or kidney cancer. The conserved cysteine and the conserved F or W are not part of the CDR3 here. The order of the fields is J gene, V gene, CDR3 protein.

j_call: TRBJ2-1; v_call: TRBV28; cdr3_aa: ASSDQRAYNEQF
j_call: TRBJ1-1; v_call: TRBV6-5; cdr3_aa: ASTQGTLNTEAF
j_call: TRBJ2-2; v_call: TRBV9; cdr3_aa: ASSVVGQVNTGELF
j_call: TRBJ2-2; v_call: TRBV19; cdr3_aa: ASSIQNTGELF
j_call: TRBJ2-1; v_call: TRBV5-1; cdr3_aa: ASAGRPTNEQF
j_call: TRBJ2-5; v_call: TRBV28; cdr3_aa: ASSPPGRETQY
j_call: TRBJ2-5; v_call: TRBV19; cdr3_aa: ASSIADWWETQY
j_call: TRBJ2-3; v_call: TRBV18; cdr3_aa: ASSGLAGGADTQY
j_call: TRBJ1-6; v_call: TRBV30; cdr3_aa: ALGTESSYNSPLH
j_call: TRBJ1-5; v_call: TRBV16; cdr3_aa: ASSITTGGNFDSNQPQH
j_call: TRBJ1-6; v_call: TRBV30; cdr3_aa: AWSVQTGLNSPLH
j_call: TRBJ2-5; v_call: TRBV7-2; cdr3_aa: ASSFSHQSQETQY
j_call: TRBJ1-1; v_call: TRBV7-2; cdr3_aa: ASSLVVWGTGVETEAF
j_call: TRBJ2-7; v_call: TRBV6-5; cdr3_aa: ASSFTRDRTYEQY
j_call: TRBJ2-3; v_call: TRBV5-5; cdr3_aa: ASSLMRPLTDTQY
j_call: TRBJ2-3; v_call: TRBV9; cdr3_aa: ASTQGGSTDTQY
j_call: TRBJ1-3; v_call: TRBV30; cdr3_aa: AWKAAGNTIY
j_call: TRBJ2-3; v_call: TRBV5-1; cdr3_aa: ASSSGTSGGSTDTQY
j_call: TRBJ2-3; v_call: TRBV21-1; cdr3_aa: ASSKEDSNGGVSTDTQY
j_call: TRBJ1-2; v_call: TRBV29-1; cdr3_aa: SVEAVDRGLGYT
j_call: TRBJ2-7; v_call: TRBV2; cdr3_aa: ASKRQELYEQY
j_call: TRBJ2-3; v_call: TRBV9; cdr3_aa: ASSVEPVTDTQY
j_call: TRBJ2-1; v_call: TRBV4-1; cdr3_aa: ASSHTGLRSSYNEQF
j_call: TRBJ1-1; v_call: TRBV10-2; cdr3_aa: ASQRGGDTEAF
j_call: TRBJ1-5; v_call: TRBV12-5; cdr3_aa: ASGKQGGQPQH
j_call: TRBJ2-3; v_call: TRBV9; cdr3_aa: ASSASSGYYTDTQY
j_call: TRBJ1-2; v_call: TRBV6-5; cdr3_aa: ASSYTIAPQGWGYT
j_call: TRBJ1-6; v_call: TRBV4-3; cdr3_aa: ASSQADGGNSPLH
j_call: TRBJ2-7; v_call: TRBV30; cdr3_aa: AWSRGTIYEQY
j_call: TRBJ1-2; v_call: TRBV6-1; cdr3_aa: ASSEASAANYGYT
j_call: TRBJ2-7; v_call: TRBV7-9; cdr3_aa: ASSIGTSGSYEQY
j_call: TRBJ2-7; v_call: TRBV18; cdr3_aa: ASSPGTAAYEQY
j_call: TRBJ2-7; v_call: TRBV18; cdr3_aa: ASSPMNEGHEQY
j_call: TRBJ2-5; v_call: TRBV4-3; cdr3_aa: ASSQGLPGLGETQY
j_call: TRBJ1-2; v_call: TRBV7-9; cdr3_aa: ASSPQGESYGYT
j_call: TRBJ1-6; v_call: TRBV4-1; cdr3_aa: ASSQGYFGTGGNSPLH
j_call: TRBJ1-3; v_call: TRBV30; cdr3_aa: AWGQGASSGNTIY
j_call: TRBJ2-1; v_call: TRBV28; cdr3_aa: ASRTPGLASPEQF
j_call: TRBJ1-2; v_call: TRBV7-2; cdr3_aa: ASSSDRNNGYT
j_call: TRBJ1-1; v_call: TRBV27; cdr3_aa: ASSLIKSGTGGGTEAF
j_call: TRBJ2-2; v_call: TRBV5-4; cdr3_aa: ASSLQGIYTGELF
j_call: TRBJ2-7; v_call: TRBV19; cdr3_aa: ASSVTGLSYEQY
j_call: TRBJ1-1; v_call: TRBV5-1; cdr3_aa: ASSLAGADRSWAF
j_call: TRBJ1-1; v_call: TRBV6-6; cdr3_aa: ASSYSTLRDTEAF
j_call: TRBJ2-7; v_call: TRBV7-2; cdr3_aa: ASRRAGDPEQY
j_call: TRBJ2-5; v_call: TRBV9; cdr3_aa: ASSPRTAMETQY
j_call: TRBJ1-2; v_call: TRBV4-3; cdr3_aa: ASSQGRTGNYGYT
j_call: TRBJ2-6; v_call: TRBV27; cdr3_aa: ASRVGANVLT